This entry lists 14 T cell receptor beta chains sequenced from one sample in a study of Ad26.COV2.S vaccination and SARS-CoV-2 variants. Generated by immunoSEQ multiplex PCR, the TCRdb table keeps only in-frame clones and is missing some. The data contain approximately 300,000 clones, around 81% of them singletons. Treatment described: roughly 19 received Ad26.COV2.S at low or high dose, single or two shots; about 5 received placebo; per-sample allocation not given. On day 63 after the first injection, vaccine and placebo recipients gave samples. The sample was peripheral blood, taken in a trial of Ad26.COV2.S vaccine versus placebo. These receptor sequences come from a person between 18 and 59 years old who received the Ad26.COV2.S COVID-19 vaccine or a placebo.

J is TRBJ2-7 and V is TRBV28; 7 bases fit TRBD2. This CDR3 spans 13 amino acids. V lost 6 bases, J lost 1 base, and 3 bases stayed unmatched. Per germline, CDR1 MDHEN and CDR2 SYDVKM. The CDR3 coding sequence is TGTGCCAGCAGGGCTAGCGGATCCTACGAGCAGTACTTC. Translating gives CASRASGSYEQYF.

The V call is TRBV28, the J call TRBJ2-4; 10 nucleotides align to TRBD1. V lost 5 bases and J lost 2; bases outside the gene matches: 6. Germline CDR1 reads MDHEN; CDR2 reads SYDVKM. The CDR3 is 16 residues long. DNA of the CDR3: TGTGCCAGCAGTATATCGGGACAGGGGTCCAAAAACATTCAGTACTTC. This sequence encodes CASSISGQGSKNIQYF. The full variable domain, with the rest looked up from reference TRBV28 and TRBJ2-4, is DVKVTQSSRYLVKRTGEKVFLECVQDMDHENMFWYRQDPGLGLRLIYFSYDVKMKEKGDIPEGYSVSREKKERFSLILESASTNQTSMYLCASSISGQGSKNIQYFGAGTRLSVL.

The chain joins TRBV21-1 to TRBJ1-5; TRBD1 is the table's D call, not checked against the DNA. TRBV21-1 is assigned pseudogene status. This CDR3 region has 16 residues. The CDR3 nucleotides are TGTGCCAGCACCTCAATTAGACAGGGATGGGATCAGCCCCAGCATTTT. Translated: CASTSIRQGWDQPQHF.

Only a few counts were recorded for this clone. The chain joins TRBV6-5 to TRBJ1-1; D is unclear. Trimming removed 5 bases at V and 0 bases at J, with 4 bases between. The CDR3 has 12 amino acids. Germline V gene sequence: CDR1 MNHEY, CDR2 SVGAGI. Here the CDR3 DNA reads TGTGCCAGCAGTCAACTGAACACTGAAGCTTTCTTT. It translates to CASSQLNTEAFF.

The rearrangement links TRBV5-1 to TRBJ2-3; TRBD2 is a possible D gene (5 bases). CDR1 is SGHRS and CDR2 is YFSETQ in the germline V gene. The CDR3 spans 14 residues. Trimming took off 3 bases at V and 1 base at J, with 9 bases between the two ends. For the CDR3, the DNA is TGCGCCAGCAGCTATAGCGAGGGCACAGATACGCAGTATTTT. Protein: CASSYSEGTDTQYF.

This chain links TRBV5-5 with TRBJ2-3; maybe TRBD2 (5 bases). CDR1 and CDR2 from the germline V gene are SGHKS and YYEKEE (reference sequence). The CDR3 length is 15 residues. Trimming shortened V by 0 bases and J by 3 bases, and 11 bases separated the two germline ends. The CDR3 is CASSLVLGLTDTQYF. CDR3 nucleotides: TGTGCCAGCAGCTTGGTACTAGGGCTGACAGATACGCAGTATTTT. Based on the CDR3 plus reference TRBV5-5 and TRBJ2-3, the full variable domain is DAGVTQSPTHLIKTRGQQVTLRCSPISGHKSVSWYQQVLGQGPQFIFQYYEKEERGRGNFPDRFSARQFPNYSSELNVNALLLGDSALYLCASSLVLGLTDTQYFGPGTRLTVL.

J is TRBJ1-4 and V is TRBV29-1; maybe TRBD1 (6 bases). CDR1 and CDR2 from the germline V gene are SQVTM and ANQGSEA. V was cut by 3 bases and J by 4 bases, with 6 bases left in between. This CDR3 contains 12 residues. This chain's CDR3 is CSVDRGNEKLFF. The CDR3 DNA reads as TGCAGCGTTGACAGGGGTAATGAAAAACTGTTTTTT.

The CDR3 protein is CASSQNPFTDTQYF. In DNA form, the CDR3 reads TGTGCCAGCAGCCAAAACCCTTTCACAGATACGCAGTATTTT. This chain joins TRBV3-1 (or the pseudogene TRBV3-2) and TRBJ2-3; D is undetermined. Per germline, CDR1 LGHDT and CDR2 YNNKEL (reference sequence). Trimming removed 2 bases from V and 2 bases from J, with 8 bases in between. This CDR3 has 14 amino acids.

V is TRBV18 and J is TRBJ2-1, with 9 bases matching TRBD1. Trimming took 4 bases from V and 7 from J; bases not matched to a gene: 5. There are 14 residues in the CDR3. CDR1 and CDR2 from the germline V gene are KGHSH and LQKENI. CDR3 in DNA: TGTGCCAGCTCACGGGGACAGGGAAGTAATGAGCAGTTCTTC. This sequence encodes CASSRGQGSNEQFF.

The V and J genes are TRBV18 and TRBJ2-3; the D is unclear. The CDR3 consists of 15 residues. CDR1 is KGHSH, CDR2 LQKENI, per germline. The V and J ends lost 6 bases and 2 bases respectively, with 15 bases between them. The CDR3 is CASSPRWSNTDTQYF. The CDR3 nucleotides are TGTGCCAGCTCGCCCCGGTGGAGTAACACAGATACGCAGTATTTT.

This rearrangement joins TRBV9 to TRBJ2-7, with 9 bases matching TRBD2. Germline loops: CDR1 SGDLS, CDR2 YYNGEE. Trimming removed 0 bases from V and 3 bases from J; junction bases left unmatched: 7. This CDR3 has 16 amino acids. The CDR3 protein is CASSVGLAGPYYEQYF. Here the CDR3 DNA reads TGTGCCAGCAGCGTAGGGCTAGCGGGGCCTTACTACGAGCAGTACTTC.

The rearrangement joins TRBV27 to TRBJ2-7; D is perhaps TRBD1 (5 bases). V was cut by 2 bases and J by 0 bases, with 14 bases left in between. Germline V gives CDR1 MNHEY, CDR2 SMNVEV (reference sequence). This CDR3 comprises 16 residues. CDR3 nucleotides: TGTGCCAGCAGTTTAAGGGGTTCTATGAGCTCCTACGAGCAGTACTTC. This sequence encodes CASSLRGSMSSYEQYF.

The rearrangement uses TRBV28 and TRBJ1-4; 7 bases agree with TRBD1. The V segment lost 4 bases and the J segment 3 bases; nucleotides outside the gene matches: 8. In germline, CDR1 is MDHEN, CDR2 SYDVKM. The CDR3 is 16 amino acids. The CDR3 sequence is CASSSLDRAANEKLFF. The CDR3, as DNA: TGTGCCAGCAGTTCGCTAGACAGGGCTGCTAATGAAAAACTGTTTTTT.

The chain has TRBV24-1 and TRBJ2-7, with a possible D match to TRBD1 (6 bases). Germline values: CDR1 KGHDR, CDR2 SFDVKD. This CDR3 spans 14 amino acids. V was pared by 3 bases and J by 2 bases, with 10 bases between. The DNA of the CDR3 is TGTGCCACCAGTGATCCTAACAGGGCCTACGAGCAGTACTTC. Its protein is CATSDPNRAYEQYF.